Below, one T cell receptor beta chain is given with its context. This sample is part of a study of blood T cell repertoires in COVID-19. Study background: Some COVID-19 samples were acute and others convalescent; all came from the United States, Italy and Spain. Nucleic acid was either cDNA or gDNA, and it came from T cells, B-cell-depleted T cells, or PBMCs.

This CDR3 region has 16 residues. Germline CDR1 LNHDA, CDR2 SQIVND (reference sequence). V shed 3 bases and J shed 2 bases, with 13 bases lying between them. Authors' analysis steps: Estimation of nucleated cell counts relied on the amplification of reference gene primers. Produced via immunoSEQ multiplex PCR; TCRdb's table is partial and in-frame only. From that table come the V and J calls and clone size; the DNA was used to work out D and trimming. The sample shows nearly 11,000 clones, roughly 88% of them seen only once. This TCR was sampled from a human donor in a cohort sampled during active COVID-19. The rearrangement links TRBV19 to TRBJ2-2; D is uncertain. Sequenced sample: peripheral blood. CDR3 loop: CASSITVAANTGELFF. CDR3 sequence (DNA): TGTGCCAGTAGTATCACAGTCGCAGCAAACACCGGGGAGCTGTTTTTT.